This T cell receptor beta chain was identified during a study of kidney transplant recipient with SARS-CoV-2 infection (TCRdb year 2021). Deletion took 11 bases off V and 6 bases off J, with a span of 17 bases between the germline ends. From a lookup of the germline V gene, CDR1 and CDR2 are ENHRY and SYGVKD. The CDR3 runs 12 residues from the cysteine to the phenylalanine. Just the 36-base CDR3 DNA is kept, in frame starting at base 1. Read against the paper, the sample's time point label means: pre-pandemic baseline sample and day 111 after first positive SARS-CoV-2 test. This clonotype came up once. What this receptor recognizes is not known. This sequence may be a read error, since a much larger clone differs from it by one base. Sequenced on an Illumina MiSeq. The peripheral T cell repertoire was profiled for human TCRbeta genes. Under the source paper's analysis protocol: To account for variability over time, differences in clonotype abundance were tested using beta-binomial modelling. Expanded clonotypes were screened against the ImmuneCODE reference database of SARS-CoV-2-associated TCRs and mapped to viral genome regions. Further repertoire analyses covered TRBV gene usage, CDR3 length, CDR3 amino acid overlap between time points, clonotype abundance distributions and Jaccard similarity. In TCRdb, the public reads were trimmed at Q25 with fastp and aligned with MiXCR, with productive beta chains retained. Rows merge per CDR3 protein into single entries with the most common DNA and genes. The V and J calls were not made by the authors but by TCRdb's processing. This sample has 200,000 to 300,000 distinct CDR3 sequences in its table, and 25% to 35% of those were observed once. The leading ten clones occupy almost 7.5% of the sample.

The specimen comprised a blood sample, sampled at baseline and between days 110 and 120 from a kidney transplant recipient. This receptor was taken from a male patient between 25 and 39 years old who had COVID-19 and was a kidney transplant recipient. Following a transplant, a fraction of the T cells may be traceable to the graft donor. The chain uses TRBV10-3 and TRBJ2-7; tentative D gene TRBD1, with 5 bases matching. The CDR3 here reads CAVGVSAREQYF. The DNA is as follows: TGTGCCGTAGGGGTCTCCGCTCGCGAGCAGTACTTC.